This section outlines one T cell receptor (beta chain) sequence together with its context. In the study's own analysis: The assay estimated nucleated cells by amplifying reference gene primers. Generated by immunoSEQ multiplex PCR, the TCRdb table keeps only in-frame clones and is missing some. V, J and clone size derive from that table, while D and trimming were established from the DNA sequence. The sample includes some 250,000 clones, around 83% seen only once; the top ten take approximately 5.4%. The data were taken from a study of blood T cell repertoires in COVID-19. The CDR3 loop spans 18 amino acids. Looked up from germline, CDR1 is SGHKS and CDR2 is YYEKEE (reference sequence). V was pared by 4 bases and J by 0 bases, with 9 bases of the junction left unmatched.

Specimen: peripheral blood. The clonotype comes from a man older than 75 with acute or convalescent COVID-19. The rearrangement links TRBV5-5 to TRBJ2-6; 8 positions match TRBD1. The CDR3 bases are TGTGCCAGCAGCGTGGGGGACAGGCTAATCTCTGGGGCCAACGTCCTGACTTTC. This gives the protein CASSVGDRLISGANVLTF.